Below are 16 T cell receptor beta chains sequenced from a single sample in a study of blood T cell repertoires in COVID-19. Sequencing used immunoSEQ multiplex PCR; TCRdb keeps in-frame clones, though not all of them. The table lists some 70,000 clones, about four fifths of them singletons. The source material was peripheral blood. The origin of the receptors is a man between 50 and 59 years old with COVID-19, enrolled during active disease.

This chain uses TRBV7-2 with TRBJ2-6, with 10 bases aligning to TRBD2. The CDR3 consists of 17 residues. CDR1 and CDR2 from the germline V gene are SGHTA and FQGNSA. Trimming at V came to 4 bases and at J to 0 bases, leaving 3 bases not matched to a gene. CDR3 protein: CASSSTSGLSGANVLTF. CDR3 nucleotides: TGTGCCAGCAGCTCGACTAGCGGGCTCTCTGGGGCCAACGTCCTGACTTTC.

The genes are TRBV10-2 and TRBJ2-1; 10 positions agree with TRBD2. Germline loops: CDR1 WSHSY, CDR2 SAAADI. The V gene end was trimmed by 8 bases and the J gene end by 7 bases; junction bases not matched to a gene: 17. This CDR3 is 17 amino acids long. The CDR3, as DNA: TGCGCCAGCTTAAGATTTCCTACTAGCGGGACAGAGAATGAGCAGTTCTTC. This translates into CASLRFPTSGTENEQFF.

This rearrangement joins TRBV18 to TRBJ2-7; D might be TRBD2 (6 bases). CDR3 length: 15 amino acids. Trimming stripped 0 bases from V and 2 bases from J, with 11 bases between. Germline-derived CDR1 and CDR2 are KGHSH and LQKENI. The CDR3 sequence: CASSPPSGLPYEQYF. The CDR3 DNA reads TGTGCCAGCTCACCACCGTCCGGACTACCCTACGAGCAGTACTTC.

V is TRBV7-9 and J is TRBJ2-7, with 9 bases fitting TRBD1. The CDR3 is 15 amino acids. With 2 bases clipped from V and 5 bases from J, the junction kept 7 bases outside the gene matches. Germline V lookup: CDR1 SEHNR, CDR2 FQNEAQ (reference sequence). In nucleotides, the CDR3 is TGTGCCAGCAGCTTAACCGGGACAGGGTACCACGAGCAGTACTTC. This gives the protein CASSLTGTGYHEQYF.

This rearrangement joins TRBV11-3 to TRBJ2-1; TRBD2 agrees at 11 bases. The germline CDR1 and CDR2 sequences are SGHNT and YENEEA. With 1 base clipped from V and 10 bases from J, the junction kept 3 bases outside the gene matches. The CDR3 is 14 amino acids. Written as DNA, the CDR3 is TGTGCCAGCAGCTTAGTAGCGGGGGGGCCGGAGCAGTTCTTC. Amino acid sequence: CASSLVAGGPEQFF.

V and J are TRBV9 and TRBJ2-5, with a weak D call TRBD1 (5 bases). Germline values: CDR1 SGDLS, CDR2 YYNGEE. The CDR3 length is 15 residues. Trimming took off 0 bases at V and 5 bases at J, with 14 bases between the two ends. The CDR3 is CASSVGTSGKETQYF. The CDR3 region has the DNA TGTGCCAGCAGCGTAGGGACGTCAGGGAAGGAGACCCAGTACTTC.

Here the CDR3 DNA reads TGTGCCAGTAGTAGAGACCAGGGTGTCGACTATGGCTACACCTTC. This translates into CASSRDQGVDYGYTF. V is TRBV19 and J is TRBJ1-2; D perhaps matches TRBD1 (5 bases). The CDR3 contains 15 residues. The ends were cut back, 4 bases at V and 3 bases at J, with 15 bases in the middle. Germline V gene data show CDR1 as LNHDA and CDR2 as SQIVND (reference sequence). Variable domain in full (rest from reference TRBV19 and TRBJ1-2): DGGITQSPKYLFRKEGQNVTLSCEQNLNHDAMYWYRQDPGQGLRLIYYSQIVNDFQKGDIAEGYSVSREKKESFPLTVTSAQKNPTAFYLCASSRDQGVDYGYTFGSGTRLTVV.

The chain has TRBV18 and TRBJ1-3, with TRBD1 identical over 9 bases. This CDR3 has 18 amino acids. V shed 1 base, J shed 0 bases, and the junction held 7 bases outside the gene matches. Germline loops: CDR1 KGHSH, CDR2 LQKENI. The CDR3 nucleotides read TGTGCCAGCTCACCACTGGCCGAGGACAGGGGCTCTGGAAACACCATATATTTT. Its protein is CASSPLAEDRGSGNTIYF.

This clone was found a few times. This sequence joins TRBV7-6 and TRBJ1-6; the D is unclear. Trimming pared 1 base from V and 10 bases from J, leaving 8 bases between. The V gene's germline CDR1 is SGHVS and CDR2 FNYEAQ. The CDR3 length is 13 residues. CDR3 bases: TGTGCCAGCAGCTTAGACTTAGAATCACCCCTCCACTTT. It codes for CASSLDLESPLHF.

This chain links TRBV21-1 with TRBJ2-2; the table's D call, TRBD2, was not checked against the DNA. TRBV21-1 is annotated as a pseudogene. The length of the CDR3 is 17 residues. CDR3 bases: TGTGCCAGCAGCCCGGGAGTTGGTTACCCGAGAACCGGGGAGCTGTTTTTT. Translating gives CASSPGVGYPRTGELFF.

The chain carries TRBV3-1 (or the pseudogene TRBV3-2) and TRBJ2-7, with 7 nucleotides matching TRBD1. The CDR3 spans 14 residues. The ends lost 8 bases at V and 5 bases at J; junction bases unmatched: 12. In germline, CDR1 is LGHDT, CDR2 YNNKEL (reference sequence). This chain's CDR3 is CASDRPDRSDEQYF. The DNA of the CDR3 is TGTGCCAGCGACCGTCCGGACAGGTCGGACGAGCAGTACTTC.

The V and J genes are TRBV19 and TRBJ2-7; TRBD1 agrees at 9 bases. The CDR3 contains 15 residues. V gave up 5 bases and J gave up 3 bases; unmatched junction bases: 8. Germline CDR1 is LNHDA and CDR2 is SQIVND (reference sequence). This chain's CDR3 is CASSSRDRVIYEQYF. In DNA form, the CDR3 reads TGTGCCAGTAGTTCCCGGGACAGGGTGATCTACGAGCAGTACTTC. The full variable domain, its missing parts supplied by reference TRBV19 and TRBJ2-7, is DGGITQSPKYLFRKEGQNVTLSCEQNLNHDAMYWYRQDPGQGLRLIYYSQIVNDFQKGDIAEGYSVSREKKESFPLTVTSAQKNPTAFYLCASSSRDRVIYEQYFGPGTRLTVT.

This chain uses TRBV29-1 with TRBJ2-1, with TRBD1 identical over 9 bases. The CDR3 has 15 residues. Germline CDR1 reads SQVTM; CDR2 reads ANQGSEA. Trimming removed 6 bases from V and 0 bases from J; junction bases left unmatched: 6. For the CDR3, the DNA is TGCAGCGTCGGGACAGGGATGAGCTCCTACAATGAGCAGTTCTTC. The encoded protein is CSVGTGMSSYNEQFF.

CDR3 nucleotide sequence: TGCGCCAGCAGCGCGGAGGAGGGGAACACCATATATTTT. Amino acids: CASSAEEGNTIYF. This chain uses TRBV5-1 with TRBJ1-3; D is perhaps TRBD1 (5 bases). The CDR3 extends over 13 amino acids. The V gene lost 4 bases and the J gene lost 7 bases, with 12 bases spanning the gap. Per germline, CDR1 SGHRS and CDR2 YFSETQ.

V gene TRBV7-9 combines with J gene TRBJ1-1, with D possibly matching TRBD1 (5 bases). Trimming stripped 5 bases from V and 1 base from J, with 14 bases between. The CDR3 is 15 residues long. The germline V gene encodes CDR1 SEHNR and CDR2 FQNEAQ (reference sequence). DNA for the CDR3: TGTGCCAGCAGCCCTTACCGGACATCGAACACTGAAGCTTTCTTT. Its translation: CASSPYRTSNTEAFF.

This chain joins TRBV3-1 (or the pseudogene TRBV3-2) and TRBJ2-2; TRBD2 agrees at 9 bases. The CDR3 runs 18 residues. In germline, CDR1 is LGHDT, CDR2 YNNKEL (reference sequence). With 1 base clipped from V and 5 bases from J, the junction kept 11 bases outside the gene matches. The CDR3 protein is CASSQGRGGAWDTGELFF. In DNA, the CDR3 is TGTGCCAGCAGCCAAGGTCGCGGGGGGGCGTGGGATACCGGGGAGCTGTTTTTT.